This TCR beta chain emerged from a study of T cells in Graves' hyperthyroidism and ophthalmopathy. Study results and caveats: Most clonotypes that expanded in the thyroid above 0.001 also showed up in blood.

Germline assignment: CDR1 GTSNPN and CDR2 SVGIG (reference sequence). CDR3 length equals 14 residues. V dropped 1 base and J dropped 8; count of bases not matched to a gene: 6. Participants, patients aged 18 to 65, had newly diagnosed hyperthyroidism with a duration under 2 months. Lactation, pregnancy, other autoimmune disease or uncontrolled infection led to exclusion of patients. As to this clonotype: What it recognizes is unknown.

Researchers amplified the TCR beta CDR3 regions from RNA transcripts. The primer set for the first-round RT-PCR of the TCR CDR3 was HTBI. TCRdb itself ran the multiplex PCR reads through MiXCR, one entry per CDR3 protein. The sample holds roughly 630,000 distinct CDR3 sequences; roughly 14% are singletons and the top ten take under 8%. The TCR comes from a woman in her 30s with Graves' hyperthyroidism. This chain connects TRBV30 to TRBJ2-3; 10 bases agree with TRBD2. The specimen sequenced was blood. The chain's CDR3 is CAWSASGSRGTQYF. The DNA for the CDR3 is TGTGCCTGGAGTGCTAGCGGGAGCAGGGGTACGCAGTATTTT.